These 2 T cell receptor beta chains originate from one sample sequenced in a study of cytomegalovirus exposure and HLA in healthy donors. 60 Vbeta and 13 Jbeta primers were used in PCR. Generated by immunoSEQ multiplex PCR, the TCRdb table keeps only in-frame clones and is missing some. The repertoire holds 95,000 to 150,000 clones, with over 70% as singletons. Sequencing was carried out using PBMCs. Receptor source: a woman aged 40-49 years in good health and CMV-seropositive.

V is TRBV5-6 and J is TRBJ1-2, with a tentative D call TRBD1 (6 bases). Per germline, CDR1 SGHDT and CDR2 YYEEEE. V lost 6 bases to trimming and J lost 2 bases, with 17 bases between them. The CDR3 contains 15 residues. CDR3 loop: CASKPLAGANYGYTF. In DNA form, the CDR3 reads TGTGCCAGCAAACCCCTGGCGGGGGCCAACTATGGCTACACCTTC.

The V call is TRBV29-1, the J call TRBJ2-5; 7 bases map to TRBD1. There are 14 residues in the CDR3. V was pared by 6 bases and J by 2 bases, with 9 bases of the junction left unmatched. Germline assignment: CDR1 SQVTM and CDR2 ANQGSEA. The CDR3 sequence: CSVLRDSRQETQYF. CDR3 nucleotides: TGCAGCGTACTTCGGGACAGTAGACAAGAGACCCAGTACTTC.